Listed below are T cell receptor beta chains from one sample, sequenced in a study of blood T cell repertoires in COVID-19. Sequenced by immunoSEQ multiplex PCR; TCRdb stores in-frame clones only, minus some. The sample lists about 14,000 clones, about four fifths seen once, with about 25% in the top ten. Sequencing was carried out using peripheral blood. The origin of the receptors is a woman aged 60-75 years with acute or convalescent COVID-19. The CDR3 runs from the conserved cysteine through the conserved F or W. A row's size may be missing; if present it is once, few, many or a size class.

J gene,V gene,clone size,CDR3 protein
TRBJ2-5,TRBV28,.,CASSPGPDRGPKTQYF
TRBJ1-1,TRBV5-1,few,CASGQGVANTEAFF
TRBJ2-2,TRBV21-1,.,CASSKWAGPGELFF
TRBJ2-5,TRBV4-2,.,CASSQGSGGPETQYF
TRBJ2-2,TRBV5-1,.,CASSSTANTGELFF
TRBJ2-7,TRBV30,.,CAWSVQSAGLYEQYF
TRBJ2-3,TRBV25-1,.,CASSDGGKQTYTQYF
TRBJ2-7,TRBV15,few,CATSRVGAGGTYEQYF
TRBJ1-1,TRBV19,.,CASSTKSGTEAFF
TRBJ2-5,TRBV9,.,CASSVSPTGPETQYF
TRBJ1-5,TRBV4-1,.,CASSQRQVNQPQHF
TRBJ2-1,TRBV5-6,few,CASSLGGNSYNEQFF
TRBJ1-5,TRBV15,.,CATSRDITVHSNQPQHF